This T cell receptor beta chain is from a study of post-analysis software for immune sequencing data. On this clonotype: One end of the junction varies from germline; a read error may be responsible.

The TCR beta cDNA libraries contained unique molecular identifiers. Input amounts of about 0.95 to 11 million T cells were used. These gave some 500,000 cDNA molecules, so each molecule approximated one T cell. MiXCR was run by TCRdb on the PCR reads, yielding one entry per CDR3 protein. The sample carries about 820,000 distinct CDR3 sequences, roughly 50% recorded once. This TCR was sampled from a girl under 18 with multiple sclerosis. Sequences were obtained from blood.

Written as DNA, the CDR3 is TGCACCAGCAGCGATTCCGGGGGTGGGGAGACCCAGTACTTC. Amino acid sequence: CTSSDSGGGETQYF. This chain links TRBV5-1 with TRBJ2-5; tentatively, D is TRBD2 (6 bases). Germline V CDR1 and CDR2: SGHRS, YFSETQ. The CDR3 spans 14 residues.